This TCR beta chain derives from a study of blood T cell repertoires in COVID-19. Followed over time, Seattle patients had been enrolled while infection was active. Per the germline V gene, CDR1 is LGHDT and CDR2 is YNNKEL (reference sequence). CDR3 length equals 16 residues. V was clipped by 1 base and J by 0 bases; unmatched bases: 3. Libraries were prepared by immunoSEQ multiplex PCR; TCRdb keeps only in-frame clonotypes and omits some of them. Seen here are 300,000 to 350,000 clones, roughly 86% observed once, and the top ten hold around 9.9%. This chain connects TRBV3-1 (or the pseudogene TRBV3-2) to TRBJ1-3, with 7 bases that match TRBD1. Input material: peripheral blood. This TCR came from a man under 40 with COVID-19, enrolled during active disease. The CDR3 loop is CASSQGGQISGNTIYF. For the CDR3, the DNA is TGTGCCAGCAGCCAAGGGGGACAGATCTCTGGAAACACCATATATTTT.